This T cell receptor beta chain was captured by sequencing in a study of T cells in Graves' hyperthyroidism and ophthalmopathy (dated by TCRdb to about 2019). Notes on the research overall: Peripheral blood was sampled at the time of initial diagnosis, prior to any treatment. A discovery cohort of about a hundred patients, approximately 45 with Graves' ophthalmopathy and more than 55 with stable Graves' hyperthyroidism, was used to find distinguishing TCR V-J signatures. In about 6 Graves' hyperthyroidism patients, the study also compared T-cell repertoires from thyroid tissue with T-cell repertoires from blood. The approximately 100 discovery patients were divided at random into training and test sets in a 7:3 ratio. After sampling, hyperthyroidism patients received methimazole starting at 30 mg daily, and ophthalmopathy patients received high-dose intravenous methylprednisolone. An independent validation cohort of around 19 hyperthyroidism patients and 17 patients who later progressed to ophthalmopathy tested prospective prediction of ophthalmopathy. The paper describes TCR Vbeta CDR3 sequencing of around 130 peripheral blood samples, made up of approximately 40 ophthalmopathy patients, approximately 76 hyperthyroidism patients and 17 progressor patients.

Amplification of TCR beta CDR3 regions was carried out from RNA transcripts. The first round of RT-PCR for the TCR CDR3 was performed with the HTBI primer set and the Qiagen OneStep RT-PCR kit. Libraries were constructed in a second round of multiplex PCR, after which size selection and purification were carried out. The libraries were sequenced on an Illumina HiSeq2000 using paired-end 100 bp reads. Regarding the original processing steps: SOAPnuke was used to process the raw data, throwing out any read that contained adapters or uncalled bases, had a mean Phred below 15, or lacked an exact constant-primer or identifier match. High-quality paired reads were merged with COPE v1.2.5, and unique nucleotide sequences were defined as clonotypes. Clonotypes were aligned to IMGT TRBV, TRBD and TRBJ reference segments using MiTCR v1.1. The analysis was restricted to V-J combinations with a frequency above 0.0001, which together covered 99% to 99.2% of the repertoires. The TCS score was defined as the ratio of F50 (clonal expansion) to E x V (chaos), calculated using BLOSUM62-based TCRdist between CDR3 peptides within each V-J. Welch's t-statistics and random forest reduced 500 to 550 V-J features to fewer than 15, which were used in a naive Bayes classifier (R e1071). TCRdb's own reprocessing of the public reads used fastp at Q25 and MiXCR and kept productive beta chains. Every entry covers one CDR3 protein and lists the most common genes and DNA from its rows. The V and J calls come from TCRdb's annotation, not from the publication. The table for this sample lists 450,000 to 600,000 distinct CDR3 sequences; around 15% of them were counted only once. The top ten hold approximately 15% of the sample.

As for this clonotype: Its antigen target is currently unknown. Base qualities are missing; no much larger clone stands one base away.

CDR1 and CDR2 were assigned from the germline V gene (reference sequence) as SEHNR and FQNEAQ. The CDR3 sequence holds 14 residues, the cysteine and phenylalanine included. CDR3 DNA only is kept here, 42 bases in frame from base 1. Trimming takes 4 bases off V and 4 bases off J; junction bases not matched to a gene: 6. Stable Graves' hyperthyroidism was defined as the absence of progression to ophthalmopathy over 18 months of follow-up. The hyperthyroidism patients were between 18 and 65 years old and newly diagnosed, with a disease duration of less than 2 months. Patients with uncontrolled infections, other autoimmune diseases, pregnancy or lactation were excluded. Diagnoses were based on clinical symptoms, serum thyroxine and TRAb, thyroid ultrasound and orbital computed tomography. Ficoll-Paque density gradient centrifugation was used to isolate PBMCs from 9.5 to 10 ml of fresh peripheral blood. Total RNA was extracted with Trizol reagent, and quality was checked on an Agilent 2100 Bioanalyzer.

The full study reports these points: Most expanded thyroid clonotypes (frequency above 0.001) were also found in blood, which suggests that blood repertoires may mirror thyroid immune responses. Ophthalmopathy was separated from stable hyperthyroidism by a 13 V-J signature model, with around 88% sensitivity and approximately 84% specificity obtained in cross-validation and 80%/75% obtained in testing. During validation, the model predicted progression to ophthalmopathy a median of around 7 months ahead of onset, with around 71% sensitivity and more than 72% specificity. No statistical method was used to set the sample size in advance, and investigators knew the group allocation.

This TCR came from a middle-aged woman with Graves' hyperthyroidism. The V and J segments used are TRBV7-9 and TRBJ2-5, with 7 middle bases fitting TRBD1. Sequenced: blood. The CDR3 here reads CASSSTGYAETQYF. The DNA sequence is TGTGCCAGCAGCTCGACAGGGTACGCAGAGACCCAGTACTTC.